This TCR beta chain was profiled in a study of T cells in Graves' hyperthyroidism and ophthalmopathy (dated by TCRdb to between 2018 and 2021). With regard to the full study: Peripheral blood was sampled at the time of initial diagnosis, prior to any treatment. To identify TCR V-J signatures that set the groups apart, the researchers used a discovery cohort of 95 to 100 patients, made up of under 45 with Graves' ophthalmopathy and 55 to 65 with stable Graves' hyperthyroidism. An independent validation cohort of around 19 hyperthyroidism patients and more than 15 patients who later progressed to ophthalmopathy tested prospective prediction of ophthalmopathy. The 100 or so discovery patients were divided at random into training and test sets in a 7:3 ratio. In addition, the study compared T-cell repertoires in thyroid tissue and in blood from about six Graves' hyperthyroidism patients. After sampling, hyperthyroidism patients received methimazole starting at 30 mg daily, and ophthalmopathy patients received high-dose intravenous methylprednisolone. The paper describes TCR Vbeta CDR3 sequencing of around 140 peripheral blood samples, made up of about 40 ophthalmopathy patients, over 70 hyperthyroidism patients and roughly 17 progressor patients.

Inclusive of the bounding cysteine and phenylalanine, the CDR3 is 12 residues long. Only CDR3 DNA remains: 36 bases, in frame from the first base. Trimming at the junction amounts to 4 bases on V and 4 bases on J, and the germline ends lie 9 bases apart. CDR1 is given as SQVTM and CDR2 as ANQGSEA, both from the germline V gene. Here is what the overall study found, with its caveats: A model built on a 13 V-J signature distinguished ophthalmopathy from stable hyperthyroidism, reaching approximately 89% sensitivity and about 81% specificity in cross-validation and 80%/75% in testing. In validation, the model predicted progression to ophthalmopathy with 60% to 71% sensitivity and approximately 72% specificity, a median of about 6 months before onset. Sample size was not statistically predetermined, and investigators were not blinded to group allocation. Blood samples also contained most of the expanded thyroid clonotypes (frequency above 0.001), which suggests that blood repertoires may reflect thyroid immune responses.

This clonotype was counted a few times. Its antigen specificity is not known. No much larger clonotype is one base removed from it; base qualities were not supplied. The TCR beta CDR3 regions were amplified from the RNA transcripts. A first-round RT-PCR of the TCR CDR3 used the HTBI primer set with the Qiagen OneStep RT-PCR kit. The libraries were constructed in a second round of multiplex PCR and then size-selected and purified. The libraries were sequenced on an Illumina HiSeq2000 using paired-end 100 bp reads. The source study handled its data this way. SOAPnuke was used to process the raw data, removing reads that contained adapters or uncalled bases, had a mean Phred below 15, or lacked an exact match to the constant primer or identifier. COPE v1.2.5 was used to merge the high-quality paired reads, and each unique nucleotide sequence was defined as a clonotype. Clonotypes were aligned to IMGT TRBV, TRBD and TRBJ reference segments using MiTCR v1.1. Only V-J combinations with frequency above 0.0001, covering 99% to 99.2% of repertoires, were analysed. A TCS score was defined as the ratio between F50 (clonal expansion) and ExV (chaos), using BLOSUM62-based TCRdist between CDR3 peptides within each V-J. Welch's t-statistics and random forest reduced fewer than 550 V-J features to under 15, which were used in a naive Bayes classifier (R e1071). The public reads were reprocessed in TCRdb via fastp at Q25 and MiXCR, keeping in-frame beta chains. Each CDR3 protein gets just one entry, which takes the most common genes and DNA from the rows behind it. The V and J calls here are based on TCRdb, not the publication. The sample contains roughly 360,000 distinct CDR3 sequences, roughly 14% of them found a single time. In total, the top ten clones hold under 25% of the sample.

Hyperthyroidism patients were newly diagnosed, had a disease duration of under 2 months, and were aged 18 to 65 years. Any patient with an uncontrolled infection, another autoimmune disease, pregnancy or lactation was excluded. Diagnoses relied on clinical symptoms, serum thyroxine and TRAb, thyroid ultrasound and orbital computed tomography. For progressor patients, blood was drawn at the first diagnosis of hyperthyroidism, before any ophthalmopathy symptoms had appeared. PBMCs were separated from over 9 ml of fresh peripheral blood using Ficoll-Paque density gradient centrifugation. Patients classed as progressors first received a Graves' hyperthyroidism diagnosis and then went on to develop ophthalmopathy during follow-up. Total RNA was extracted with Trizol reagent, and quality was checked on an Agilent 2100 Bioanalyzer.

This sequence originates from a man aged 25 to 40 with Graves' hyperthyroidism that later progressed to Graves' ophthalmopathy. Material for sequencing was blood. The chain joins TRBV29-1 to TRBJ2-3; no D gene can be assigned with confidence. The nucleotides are TGCAGCGTTGTTCCCGGAGCAGATACGCAGTATTTT. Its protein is CSVVPGADTQYF.